The count of the clone carrying this TCR beta chain is one. The data derive from a study of cytomegalovirus exposure and HLA in healthy donors. Sequencing was performed with immunoSEQ multiplex PCR; in TCRdb, only in-frame clones are kept and a portion is missing. The profile covers roughly 120,000 clones, with 86% appearing a single time and 4.9% taken by the ten largest. The CDR3 has 14 residues. J was trimmed by 5 bases and V by 3 bases; bases with no gene match: 6. The germline CDR1 and CDR2 sequences are LNHDA and SQIVND (reference sequence). The sequence was obtained from a man aged 18 to 30 in good health and CMV-seronegative. The chain couples TRBV19 to TRBJ2-7, with 8 bases fitting TRBD1. Material for sequencing was PBMCs. CDR3 loop: CASSIEDRGHEQYF. The CDR3 DNA reads TGTGCCAGTAGTATCGAAGACAGGGGCCACGAGCAGTACTTC.